This TCR beta chain is from a study of cytomegalovirus exposure and HLA in healthy donors. Note on this clone: The antigen is undetermined.

The repertoire was sequenced with immunoSEQ multiplex PCR; TCRdb's copy has only in-frame clones and lacks some. The sample holds 260,000 or so clones, around nine tenths seen once. Points from the study as a whole: The study found most TCR sequences rare, yet found some public TCRs in many donors.

V shed 0 bases and J shed 5 bases, with 5 bases lying between them. Germline CDR1 is LGHNA and CDR2 is YNFKEQ. This CDR3 is 12 amino acids long. The study drew the donors from its approximately 110-subject validation cohort, separate from the roughly 670-subject first cohort. The source material was PBMCs. The clonotype was recovered from a man aged 18-30 years in good health and CMV-seronegative. J is TRBJ2-7 and V is TRBV4-2; D is undetermined. CDR3 protein: CASSQDSHEQYF. CDR3 coding DNA: TGTGCCAGCAGCCAAGATTCTCACGAGCAGTACTTC.